This T cell receptor beta chain was recorded in a study of blood T cell repertoires in COVID-19. CDR3 length: 14 residues. CDR1 and CDR2 (germline): PRHDT, FYEKMQ (reference sequence). Trimming took off 1 base at V and 8 bases at J, with 14 bases between the two ends. This clone has more than one count but fewer than ten. Original processing notes: The assay estimated nucleated cells by amplifying reference gene primers. Here immunoSEQ multiplex PCR was the method, and the copy in TCRdb shows in-frame clones only, minus some. That table gives V, J and clone size, and the DNA gave D and trimming. The table includes nearly 200,000 clones, roughly 88% detected once.

The sample consisted of peripheral blood. The chain has TRBV13 and TRBJ1-2; no firm D call. The TCR originated in a woman between 40 and 50 years old who had recovered from COVID-19. CDR3 bases: TGTGCCAGCAGCTTAGAGTCCTCTGGAGGGGGCTACACCTTC. Amino acids: CASSLESSGGGYTF.